The 21 T cell receptor beta chains below come from one sample, sequenced in a study of blood T cell repertoires in COVID-19. Assay used: immunoSEQ multiplex PCR; TCRdb lists only in-frame clones, some missing. The data hold over 200,000 clones, with around 80% observed a single time. The sequenced material came from peripheral blood. The receptors derive from a man between 40 and 49 years old with acute or convalescent COVID-19.

This clone has only one observation. This chain joins TRBV5-1 and TRBJ2-3; the match to TRBD2 covers 7 bases. CDR1 is SGHRS, CDR2 YFSETQ, per germline. V shed 3 bases and J 3 bases; nucleotides not matched to a gene: 1. The CDR3 extends over 13 amino acids. The CDR3 protein is CASSWGGTDTQYF. The DNA of the CDR3 is TGCGCCAGCAGCTGGGGAGGGACAGATACGCAGTATTTT.

The chain couples TRBV7-9 to TRBJ1-5, with D hard to call. CDR1 is SEHNR and CDR2 is FQNEAQ in the germline V gene (reference sequence). The V end was cut by 0 bases, the J end by 6 bases, with 3 bases between. The CDR3 spans 12 residues. The CDR3 sequence: CASSLASQPQHF. As DNA, the CDR3 is TGTGCCAGCAGCTTAGCCAGTCAGCCCCAGCATTTT.

The sample holds one count of this clone. This chain joins TRBV2 and TRBJ1-4; no firm D call. Per germline, CDR1 SNHLY and CDR2 FYNNEI. This CDR3 has 14 residues. V lost 6 bases, J lost 3 bases, and 11 bases lay in between. The CDR3 region has the DNA TGTGCCAGCAGCGCTGAAGCACCTAATGAAAAACTGTTTTTT. Translation gives CASSAEAPNEKLFF.

The chain links TRBV28 to TRBJ1-3; 8 positions agree with TRBD1. This CDR3 is built from 15 residues. Trimming at V came to 2 bases and at J to 4 bases, leaving 4 bases not matched to a gene. Germline CDR1 is MDHEN and CDR2 is SYDVKM. The CDR3, as DNA: TGTGCCAGCAGTTTACAGGGGGCGAACGGAAACACCATATATTTT. It is translated as CASSLQGANGNTIYF.

The chain employs TRBV18 and TRBJ1-2, with 8 bases that match TRBD1. Germline values: CDR1 KGHSH, CDR2 LQKENI. The V gene end was trimmed by 7 bases and the J gene end by 6 bases; junction bases not matched to a gene: 7. The CDR3 length is 13 residues. The CDR3 loop is CASLLDRGDGYTF. CDR3 DNA sequence: TGTGCCAGCTTGTTAGACAGGGGAGATGGCTACACCTTC. Complete variable domain (other parts from reference TRBV18 and TRBJ1-2): NAGVMQNPRHLVRRRGQEARLRCSPMKGHSHVYWYRQLPEEGLKFMVYLQKENIIDESGMPKERFSAEFPKEGPSILRIQQVVRGDSAAYFCASLLDRGDGYTFGSGTRLTVV.

This chain links TRBV7-3 with TRBJ2-2; TRBD2 might be the D (5 bases). Trimming took 5 bases from V and 5 from J, leaving 12 bases between them. This CDR3 spans 14 amino acids. Per germline, CDR1 SGHTA and CDR2 FQGTGA. CDR3 region: CASSPDGVTGELFF. CDR3 coding DNA: TGTGCCAGCAGCCCAGACGGGGTAACCGGGGAGCTGTTTTTT.

As regards this clone: Sequence at one end of the junction differs from germline and may be a read error. This chain connects TRBV4-1 to TRBJ1-3, with 8 bases aligning to TRBD1. The CDR3 length is 15 residues. Germline V gives CDR1 MGHRA, CDR2 YSYEKL. CDR3 in DNA: TGCGCCAGCAGCGTACGGACAGGGACTGGAAACACCATATACTTT. Translating gives CASSVRTGTGNTIYF.

CDR3 protein: CASSVAIAGGFDNEQFF. DNA of the CDR3: TGTGCCAGCAGCGTAGCGATAGCGGGAGGTTTCGACAATGAGCAGTTCTTC. V is TRBV9 and J is TRBJ2-1, with 10 bases that match TRBD2. The ends lost 0 bases at V and 5 bases at J; junction bases unmatched: 8. CDR3 size: 17 residues. Germline V CDR1 and CDR2: SGDLS, YYNGEE.

J is TRBJ1-1 and V is TRBV6-5; 7 bases align to TRBD1. With 4 bases clipped from V and 4 bases from J, the junction kept 6 bases outside the gene matches. The germline CDR1 and CDR2 sequences are MNHEY and SVGAGI. The CDR3 consists of 14 residues. The CDR3 region has the DNA TGTGCCAGCAGTTCCAGGGGGTGGGCCACTGAAGCTTTCTTT. It translates to CASSSRGWATEAFF.

Only a few counts were recorded for this clone. J is TRBJ1-4 and V is TRBV27; 7 bases match TRBD1. The J segment lost 3 bases and the V segment lost 2 bases, leaving 3 bases of the junction unmatched. CDR1 is MNHEY and CDR2 is SMNVEV in the germline V gene (reference sequence). CDR3 size: 15 residues. Written as DNA, the CDR3 is TGTGCCAGCAGTTTAATCCAGGGGGCTAATGAAAAACTGTTTTTT. Translated: CASSLIQGANEKLFF. Complete variable domain (other parts from reference TRBV27 and TRBJ1-4): EAQVTQNPRYLITVTGKKLTVTCSQNMNHEYMSWYRQDPGLGLRQIYYSMNVEVTDKGDVPEGYKVSRKEKRNFPLILESPSPNQTSLYFCASSLIQGANEKLFFGSGTQLSVL.

V is TRBV28 and J is TRBJ2-7, with 7 bases matching TRBD1. J lost 0 bases, V lost 8 bases, and 7 bases had no gene match. This CDR3 has 14 residues. Germline loops: CDR1 MDHEN, CDR2 SYDVKM. Here the CDR3 reads CASGEGDSSYEQYF. The CDR3 bases are TGTGCCAGCGGTGAGGGGGACAGCTCCTACGAGCAGTACTTC.

The rearrangement uses TRBV6-6 and TRBJ1-2; D may be TRBD1 (5 bases). Trimming left V 7 bases short and J 6 bases short, with 21 bases between. The CDR3 is made up of 15 amino acids. Germline CDR1 is MNHNY and CDR2 is SVGAGI (reference sequence). The CDR3 spells CASTYRGGNSDGYTF. The CDR3 DNA reads as TGTGCCAGCACGTATAGGGGCGGGAATTCCGATGGCTACACCTTC.

The V call is TRBV18, the J call TRBJ2-2, with D tentatively TRBD1 (6 bases). The CDR3 runs to 15 residues. CDR1 and CDR2 from the germline V gene are KGHSH and LQKENI. With 2 bases removed from V and 3 bases from J, the gap between germline ends came to 10 bases. This chain's CDR3 is CASSPYRDDTGELFF. For the CDR3, the DNA is TGTGCCAGCTCACCATACAGGGATGACACCGGGGAGCTGTTTTTT.

The chain links TRBV5-5 to TRBJ1-2; the D is unclear. Per germline, CDR1 SGHKS and CDR2 YYEKEE (reference sequence). The CDR3 totals 15 residues. V lost 0 bases and J 2 bases, leaving 11 bases between the germline ends. This CDR3 reads CASSLEVFRNYGYTF. The CDR3 region has the DNA TGTGCCAGCAGCTTGGAGGTCTTCAGGAACTATGGCTACACCTTC.

V usage is TRBV29-1 and J usage is TRBJ1-1; the D gene is possibly TRBD1 (6 bases). Germline V gives CDR1 SQVTM, CDR2 ANQGSEA. The ends were cut back, 3 bases at V and 8 bases at J, with 16 bases in the middle. The CDR3 length is 13 residues. The DNA for the CDR3 is TGCAGCGTTGATTTAATTGGGGGGGCCGAAGCTTTCTTT. Translation gives CSVDLIGGAEAFF.

J is TRBJ1-1 and V is TRBV19; TRBD1 agrees at 8 bases. Germline loops: CDR1 LNHDA, CDR2 SQIVND (reference sequence). This CDR3 has 15 amino acids. The V gene end was trimmed by 4 bases and the J gene end by 4 bases; junction bases not matched to a gene: 8. The CDR3 DNA sequence: TGTGCCAGTAGTACCCCAGGGGGCCGGAGCACTGAAGCTTTCTTT. Translating it yields CASSTPGGRSTEAFF.

The chain combines TRBV19 with TRBJ2-3; 8 nucleotides align to TRBD1. This CDR3 region has 14 residues. V shed 5 bases and J 6 bases; nucleotides not matched to a gene: 7. Germline-derived CDR1 and CDR2 are LNHDA and SQIVND (reference sequence). CDR3 sequence reads: CASSPGTGFDTQYF. CDR3 nucleotides: TGTGCCAGTAGTCCCGGGACAGGTTTCGATACGCAGTATTTT.

This chain joins TRBV9 and TRBJ1-1; 7 bases align to TRBD1. With V trimmed by 3 bases and J by 5 bases, 7 bases remained unmatched. Germline loops: CDR1 SGDLS, CDR2 YYNGEE. The CDR3 is made up of 14 amino acids. CDR3 DNA: TGTGCCAGCAGCGACCCCAGGGGGAGGACTGAAGCTTTCTTT. It is translated as CASSDPRGRTEAFF.

This clone appeared once. The genes are TRBV7-3 and TRBJ2-7, with 11 bases matching TRBD2. Germline V gene data show CDR1 as SGHTA and CDR2 as FQGTGA. V was clipped by 5 bases and J by 4 bases; unmatched bases: 4. The CDR3 has 14 residues. The CDR3 is CASSPTSGSYEQYF. For the CDR3, the DNA is TGTGCCAGCAGCCCAACTAGCGGGAGTTACGAGCAGTACTTC.

The rearrangement links TRBV7-3 to TRBJ1-2; no clear D gene. The V and J ends lost 4 bases and 3 bases respectively, with 9 bases between them. The CDR3 runs to 13 residues. The germline gives CDR1 SGHTA, CDR2 FQGTGA. CDR3 nucleotide sequence: TGTGCCAGCAGCTCTACCGGGGACTATGGCTACACCTTC. Its protein product is CASSSTGDYGYTF.

This clone was counted between two and nine times. This chain connects TRBV6-2 or TRBV6-3 to TRBJ1-2; the match to TRBD1 covers 7 bases. This CDR3 comprises 16 residues. The trim removed 5 bases at V and 0 bases at J, leaving 9 bases unmatched. Looked up from germline, CDR1 is MNHEY and CDR2 is SVGEGT. This chain's CDR3 is CASSDGTGQPNYGYTF. The CDR3 DNA reads as TGTGCCAGCAGTGACGGAACGGGACAGCCTAACTATGGCTACACCTTC.